A selection of T cell receptor beta chains follows, all from one sample in a study of patients and donors after allogeneic stem cell transplantation. TCRdb re-analysed the RT-PCR reads in MiXCR, keeping a single row per CDR3 protein. The table has about 110,000 distinct CDR3 sequences, roughly 37% seen once. Input material: blood, either unsorted or a sorted T cell fraction (not recorded which). The receptors were gathered from a human donor who was either an allogeneic HSCT recipient or a stem cell or donor lymphocyte infusion donor (not recorded which). It is not recorded whose cells these are; they may come from a transplant donor. Both conserved end residues are part of each CDR3. D genes are given only for firm matches. A clone size is listed for some rows: how often the clone was seen (once, few, many), or a class if it is expanded.

>TRBJ1-5|-|TRBV12-3/TRBV12-4|-
CASSPLGLRNQPQHF
TGTGCCAGCAGTCCCTTGGGGTTACGCAATCAGCCCCAGCATTTT
>TRBJ2-2|few|TRBV24-1|-
CATSDQGVGYTGELFF
TGTGCCACCAGTGATCAGGGAGTCGGGTACACCGGGGAGCTGTTTTTT
>TRBJ2-3|once|TRBV7-9|TRBD1
CASSTGQGDTDTQYF
TGTGCCAGCAGCACGGGACAGGGGGACACAGATACGCAGTATTTT
>TRBJ1-2|few|TRBV5-8|-
CASSWGYQRSGGYTF
TGTGCCAGCAGCTGGGGTTACCAGAGGAGTGGGGGCTACACCTTC
>TRBJ2-3|few|TRBV20-1|TRBD2
CSAPAGLAGVNTQYF
TGCAGTGCCCCGGCCGGACTAGCGGGAGTTAATACGCAGTATTTT
>TRBJ2-7|once|TRBV20-1|TRBD2
CSAKTSSYYEQYF
TGCAGTGCTAAGACTAGCAGTTACTACGAGCAGTACTTC
>TRBJ2-7|-|TRBV4-3|TRBD2
CASSPPAGVWNYEQYF
TGCGCCAGCAGCCCCCCAGCGGGAGTTTGGAACTACGAGCAGTACTTC
>TRBJ2-1|-|TRBV12-3/TRBV12-4|-
CASSLEVEQFF
TGTGCCAGCAGTTTAGAGGTTGAGCAGTTCTTC
>TRBJ1-4|few|TRBV6-6|-
CASSYRWGSGEKLFF
TGTGCCAGCAGTTACCGGTGGGGTTCGGGTGAAAAACTGTTTTTT
>TRBJ2-4|-|TRBV7-2|TRBD1
CASSLVGQGLQNIQYF
TGTGCCAGCAGCTTAGTGGGACAGGGGCTTCAAAACATTCAGTACTTC
>TRBJ2-7|-|TRBV2|TRBD2
CASSVKLSGSIYEQYF
TGTGCCAGCAGTGTCAAATTAAGCGGGAGTATCTACGAGCAGTACTTC
>TRBJ2-1|-|TRBV11-2|TRBD2
CASSFLLAGGNEQFF
TGTGCCAGCAGCTTTTTGCTAGCGGGGGGGAATGAGCAGTTCTTC
>TRBJ1-1|-|TRBV20-1|-
CSARPPKENTEAFF
TGCAGTGCTAGACCACCAAAGGAGAACACTGAAGCTTTCTTT
>TRBJ2-2|few|TRBV21-1|-
CASSKALREATGELFF
TGTGCCAGCAGCAAAGCGCTACGGGAGGCCACCGGGGAGCTGTTTTTT
>TRBJ2-3|few|TRBV12-3/TRBV12-4|TRBD2
CASSLLAGVWDTQYF
TGTGCCAGCAGTCTACTAGCGGGAGTTTGGGATACGCAGTATTTT
>TRBJ1-4|few|TRBV20-1|TRBD1
CSASPLGQANEKLFF
TGCAGTGCTAGCCCCCTTGGACAGGCTAATGAAAAACTGTTTTTT
>TRBJ2-3|-|TRBV12-3/TRBV12-4|-
CASSLFLTDTQYF
TGTGCCAGCAGTTTATTCCTCACAGATACGCAGTATTTT
>TRBJ2-1|-|TRBV11-3|-
CASSSPRDMLSNEQFF
TGTGCCAGCAGCTCACCGCGGGACATGCTTAGCAATGAGCAGTTCTTC
>TRBJ1-5|-|TRBV12-3/TRBV12-4|TRBD1
CASRPQGGLSNQPQHF
TGTGCCAGCAGACCCCAGGGGGGGTTGAGCAATCAGCCCCAGCATTTT
>TRBJ2-7|few|TRBV27|-
CASSLSGGGGYEQYF
TGTGCCAGCAGTTTGAGTGGTGGAGGGGGTTACGAGCAGTACTTC
>TRBJ2-1|-|TRBV20-1|TRBD2
CSATLGPSGRGRSYNEQFF
TGCAGTGCTACCCTGGGGCCTAGCGGGAGAGGTAGGTCCTACAATGAGCAGTTCTTC
>TRBJ2-5|-|TRBV20-1|-
CSARDETQETQYF
TGCAGTGCTAGAGACGAGACCCAAGAGACCCAGTACTTC
>TRBJ2-1|-|TRBV5-1|TRBD2
CASSLVPGLASDEQFF
TGCGCCAGCAGCTTGGTACCGGGACTAGCTTCCGATGAGCAGTTCTTC
>TRBJ2-5|-|TRBV12-3/TRBV12-4|TRBD2
CASSTSDWETQYF
TGTGCCAGCAGTACTAGCGATTGGGAGACCCAGTACTTC